The rows below give T cell receptor beta chains drawn from one sample of a study of T-cell memory formation after mild COVID-19. TCRdb itself ran the 5' RACE reads through MiXCR, one entry per CDR3 protein. This table has about 16,000 distinct CDR3 sequences, about a fifth appearing once. Specimen: PBMCs or a T cell subset sorted from them (not recorded which). These receptors originate from a man aged 18-30 years who had mild COVID-19 (a few samples of this study predate the infection). Cell type and time point are not known. CDR3s include the opening cysteine and the closing phenylalanine or tryptophan. The D gene is left open where the match is weak.

TRBJ2-7,TRBV16,TRBD1,CASSLIGQGYEQYF
TRBJ2-3,TRBV6-1,.,CASSRPGAGTDTQYF
TRBJ2-3,TRBV20-1,TRBD2,CSVRLAGVSTDTQYF
TRBJ1-5,TRBV28,.,CASSLFYHQPQHF
TRBJ2-7,TRBV11-1,.,CASRQKGSYEQYF
TRBJ2-7,TRBV10-3,.,CAISELGQIYEQYF
TRBJ2-3,TRBV5-4,.,CASSATDTQYF
TRBJ2-3,TRBV2,.,CASRATSDSTDTQYF
TRBJ1-3,TRBV23-1,.,CASSQGGTVPITGNTIYF
TRBJ2-5,TRBV6-5,.,CASSYTQETQYF
TRBJ2-7,TRBV20-1,.,CSARDPISYEQYF
TRBJ1-5,TRBV10-3,.,CASCGGDNQPQHF
TRBJ1-4,TRBV7-9,.,CASSWSRDSGAPNEKLFF
TRBJ1-2,TRBV4-1,.,CASSRLPRGDSYGYTF
TRBJ2-1,TRBV7-9,.,CASSFPPRLGNEQFF
TRBJ2-7,TRBV21-1,.,CASGYREPRYYEQYF
TRBJ2-4,TRBV12-3/TRBV12-4,.,CASSFRQVPGKNIQYF
TRBJ2-3,TRBV7-3,TRBD1,CASSLGQGPVNTQYF
TRBJ2-2,TRBV7-6,TRBD2,CASSLGLAVGELFF
TRBJ1-4,TRBV5-6,.,CASSLSGVGNEKLFF
TRBJ2-3,TRBV6-2/TRBV6-3,.,CASSYRVPSSDDTQYF
TRBJ2-3,TRBV10-1,.,CASSGIGTQYF
.,TRBV5-5,TRBD2,CASSPAGLGFGTQYF
TRBJ2-2,TRBV7-9,.,CASSRMTVNTGELFF
TRBJ1-2,TRBV7-6,TRBD1,CASSPTGGGYGYTF
TRBJ2-5,TRBV5-1,TRBD2,CASSLVLAGGETQYF
TRBJ1-4,TRBV12-3/TRBV12-4,.,CASSRDSATNEKLFF
TRBJ2-1,TRBV4-3,TRBD2,CASSQETSGGYNEQFF
TRBJ2-4,TRBV28,.,CASTGGRHIQYF
TRBJ1-2,TRBV9,.,CASSVGTERLHTYGYTF
TRBJ1-2,TRBV7-2,TRBD1,CASSATQGANGYTF
TRBJ1-1,TRBV29-1,.,CSVEDTGMNTEAFF
TRBJ1-6,TRBV14,TRBD1,CASSQGTGGGSPLHF
TRBJ1-6,TRBV7-2,.,CASSLARDVGSPLHF
TRBJ1-4,TRBV11-2,TRBD1,CASSLWTGPEKLFF
TRBJ2-7,TRBV11-2,.,CASSLDGLGTAHEQYF
TRBJ2-3,TRBV3-1,.,CASSETSHTDTQYF
TRBJ2-7,TRBV20-1,TRBD1,CSARDPTGTAKYEQYF
TRBJ1-1,TRBV5-1,TRBD1,CASSLWLGTGKDTEAFF
TRBJ2-1,TRBV11-2,.,CASSLDPWGSFNEQFF